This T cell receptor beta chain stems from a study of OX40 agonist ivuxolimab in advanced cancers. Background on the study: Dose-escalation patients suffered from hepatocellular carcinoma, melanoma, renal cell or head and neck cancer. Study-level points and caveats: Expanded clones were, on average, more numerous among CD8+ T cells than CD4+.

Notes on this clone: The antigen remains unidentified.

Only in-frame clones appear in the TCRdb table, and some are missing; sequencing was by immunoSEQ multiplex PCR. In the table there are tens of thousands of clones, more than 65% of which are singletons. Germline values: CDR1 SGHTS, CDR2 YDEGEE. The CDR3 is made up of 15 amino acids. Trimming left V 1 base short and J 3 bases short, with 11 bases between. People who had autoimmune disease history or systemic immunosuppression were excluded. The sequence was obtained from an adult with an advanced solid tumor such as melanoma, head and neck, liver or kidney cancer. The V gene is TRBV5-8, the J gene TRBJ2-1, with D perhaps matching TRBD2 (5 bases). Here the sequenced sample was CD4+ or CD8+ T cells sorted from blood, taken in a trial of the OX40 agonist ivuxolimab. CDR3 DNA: TGTGCCAGCAGCTTGATACTAGGAGGCTACAATGAGCAGTTCTTC. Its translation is CASSLILGGYNEQFF.